This T cell receptor beta chain was documented in a study of identical twins. V shed 0 bases and J 9 bases; nucleotides not matched to a gene: 6. Germline CDR1 reads SGHRS; CDR2 reads YFSETQ. The CDR3 has 14 residues. TCRdb processed the 5' RACE reads anew with MiXCR; each CDR3 protein has one entry. The sample has some 730,000 distinct CDR3 sequences, roughly 18% seen once; the top ten hold approximately 14%. This sample was also put to use in a study of T cells expressing NK-cell markers. According to that study: It was sorted CD3+CD56+NKG2C+, CD3+CD56+NKG2C- and CD3+CD56-NKG2C+ T cells that supplied the TCR beta repertoires. HCMV seropositivity marked most of the eight sequenced donors; one was seronegative.

Sequenced sample: PBMCs. The TCR sequence derives from a woman between 18 and 29 years old in good health. The V gene is TRBV5-1, the J gene TRBJ2-1, with TRBD2 identical over 7 bases. In DNA form, the CDR3 reads TGCGCCAGCAGCTTGGTATCTAGCGGAGGTGAGCAGTTCTTC. Protein product: CASSLVSSGGEQFF. Drawing the rest from reference TRBV5-1 and TRBJ2-1, the complete variable domain is KAGVTQTPRYLIKTRGQQVTLSCSPISGHRSVSWYQQTPGQGLQFLFEYFSETQRNKGNFPGRFSGRQFSNSRSEMNVSTLELGDSALYLCASSLVSSGGEQFFGPGTRLTVL.